This T cell receptor (beta chain) is from a study of blood T cell repertoires in COVID-19. Across the study: The United States, Italy and Spain provided the acute and convalescent COVID-19 samples. T cells, B-cell-depleted T cells, or PBMCs supplied cDNA or gDNA.

The J segment lost 2 bases and the V segment lost 3 bases, leaving 0 bases of the junction unmatched. Germline CDR1 and CDR2: SGHAT and FQNNGV. The CDR3 is 13 residues long. This clone was picked up one time. Per the study methods: Estimation of nucleated cell counts relied on the amplification of reference gene primers. TCRdb's table, derived via immunoSEQ multiplex PCR, lists solely in-frame clones and lacks some. The D gene and trimming were derived from the DNA, and the V and J assignments and clone size from that table. The sample carries about 160,000 clones, 70% to 90% recorded once. This TCR came from a man between 60 and 70 years old with COVID-19, enrolled during active disease. The chain recombines TRBV11-2 with TRBJ2-5; TRBD2 agrees at 7 bases. Sequenced material: peripheral blood. The CDR3 reads CASSFGGQETQYF. CDR3 in DNA: TGTGCCAGCAGCTTCGGGGGGCAAGAGACCCAGTACTTC.